This T cell receptor beta chain stems from a study of control samples from healthy donors and cancer patients. Data came from immunoSEQ multiplex PCR; TCRdb stores just in-frame clones and leaves some out. Of approximately 110,000 clones detected, approximately 93% appear once; the ten largest clones hold 7.8%. Sequenced sample: blood. The receptor comes from a woman between 18 and 29 years old in good health.

In DNA form, the CDR3 reads TGTGCCAGCAAGCCGTGGGAGCAGGGCTACGAGCAGTACTTC. Its translation is CASKPWEQGYEQYF. The chain combines TRBV27 with TRBJ2-7; D may match TRBD1 or TRBD2 (5 bases each). V lost 7 bases, J lost 3 bases, and 16 bases lay in between. The CDR3 loop spans 14 amino acids. The germline V gene has CDR1 MNHEY and CDR2 SMNVEV (reference sequence).